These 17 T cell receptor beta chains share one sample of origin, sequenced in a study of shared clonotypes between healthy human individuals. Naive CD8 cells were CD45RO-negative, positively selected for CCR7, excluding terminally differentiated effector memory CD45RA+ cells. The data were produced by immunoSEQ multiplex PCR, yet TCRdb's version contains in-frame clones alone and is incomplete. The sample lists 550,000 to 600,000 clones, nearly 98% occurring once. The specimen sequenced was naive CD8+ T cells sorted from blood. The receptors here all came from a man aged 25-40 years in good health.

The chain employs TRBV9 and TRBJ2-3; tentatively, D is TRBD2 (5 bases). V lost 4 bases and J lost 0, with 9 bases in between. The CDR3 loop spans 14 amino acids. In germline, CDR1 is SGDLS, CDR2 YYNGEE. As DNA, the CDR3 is TGTGCCAGCAGCATCCGGACTAGCACAGATACGCAGTATTTT. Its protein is CASSIRTSTDTQYF.

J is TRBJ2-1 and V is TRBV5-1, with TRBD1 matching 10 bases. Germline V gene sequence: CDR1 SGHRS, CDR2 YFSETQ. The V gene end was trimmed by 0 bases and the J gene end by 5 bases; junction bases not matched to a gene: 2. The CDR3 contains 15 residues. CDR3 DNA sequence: TGCGCCAGCAGCTTGGGGGACAGGGGCAACAATGAGCAGTTCTTC. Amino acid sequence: CASSLGDRGNNEQFF.

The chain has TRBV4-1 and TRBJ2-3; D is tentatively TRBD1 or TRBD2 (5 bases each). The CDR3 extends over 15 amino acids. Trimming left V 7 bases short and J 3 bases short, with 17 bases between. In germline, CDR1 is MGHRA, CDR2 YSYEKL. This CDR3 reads CASKRLGLSTDTQYF. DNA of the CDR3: TGCGCCAGCAAGCGGTTGGGGCTTTCAACAGATACGCAGTATTTT.

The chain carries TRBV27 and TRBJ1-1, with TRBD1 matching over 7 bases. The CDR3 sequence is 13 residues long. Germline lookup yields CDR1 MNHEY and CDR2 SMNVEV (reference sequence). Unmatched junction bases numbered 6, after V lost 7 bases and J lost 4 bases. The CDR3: CASKDRVTTEAFF. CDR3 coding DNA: TGTGCCAGCAAAGACAGGGTAACCACTGAAGCTTTCTTT.

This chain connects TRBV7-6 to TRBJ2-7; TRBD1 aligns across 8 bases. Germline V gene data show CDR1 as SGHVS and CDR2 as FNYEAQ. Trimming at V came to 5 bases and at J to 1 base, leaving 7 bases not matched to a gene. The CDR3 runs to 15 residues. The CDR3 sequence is CASSLGQDKSYEQYF. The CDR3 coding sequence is TGTGCCAGCAGCCTGGGACAGGATAAATCCTACGAGCAGTACTTC.

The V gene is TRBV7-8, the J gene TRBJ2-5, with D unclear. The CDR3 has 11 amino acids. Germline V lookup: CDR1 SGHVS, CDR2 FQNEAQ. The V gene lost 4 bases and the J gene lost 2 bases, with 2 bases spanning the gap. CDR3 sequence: CASSWQETQYF. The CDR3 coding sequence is TGTGCCAGCAGCTGGCAAGAGACCCAGTACTTC.

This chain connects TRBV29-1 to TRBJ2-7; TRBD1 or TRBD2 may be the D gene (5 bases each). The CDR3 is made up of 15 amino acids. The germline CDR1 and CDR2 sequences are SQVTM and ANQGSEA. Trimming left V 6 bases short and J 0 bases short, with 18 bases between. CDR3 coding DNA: TGCAGCGTGGGGGTGTTTGAACGGCCCTCCTACGAGCAGTACTTC. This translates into CSVGVFERPSYEQYF.

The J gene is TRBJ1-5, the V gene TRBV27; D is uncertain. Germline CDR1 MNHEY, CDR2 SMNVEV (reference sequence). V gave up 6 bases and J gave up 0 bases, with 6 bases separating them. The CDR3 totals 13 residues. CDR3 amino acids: CASRPYSNQPQHF. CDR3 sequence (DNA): TGTGCCAGCAGGCCTTATAGCAATCAGCCCCAGCATTTT.

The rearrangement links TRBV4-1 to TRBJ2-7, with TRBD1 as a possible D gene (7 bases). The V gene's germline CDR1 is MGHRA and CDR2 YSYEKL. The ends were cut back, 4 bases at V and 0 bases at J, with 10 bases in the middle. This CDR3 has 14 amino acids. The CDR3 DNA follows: TGCGCCAGCAGCCCCCAGGGGGGCTCCTACGAGCAGTACTTC. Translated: CASSPQGGSYEQYF.

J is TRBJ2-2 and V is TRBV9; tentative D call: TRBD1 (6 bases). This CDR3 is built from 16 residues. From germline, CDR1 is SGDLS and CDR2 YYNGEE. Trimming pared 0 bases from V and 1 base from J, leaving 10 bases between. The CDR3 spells CASSVAAGVNTGELFF. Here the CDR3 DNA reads TGTGCCAGCAGCGTAGCTGCAGGGGTGAACACCGGGGAGCTGTTTTTT.

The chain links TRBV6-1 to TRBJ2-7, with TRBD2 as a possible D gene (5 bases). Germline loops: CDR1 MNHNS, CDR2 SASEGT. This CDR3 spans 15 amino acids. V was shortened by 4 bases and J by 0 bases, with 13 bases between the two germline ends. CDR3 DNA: TGTGCCAGCAGTGTACACTGGACTGGCTCCTACGAGCAGTACTTC. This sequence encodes CASSVHWTGSYEQYF.

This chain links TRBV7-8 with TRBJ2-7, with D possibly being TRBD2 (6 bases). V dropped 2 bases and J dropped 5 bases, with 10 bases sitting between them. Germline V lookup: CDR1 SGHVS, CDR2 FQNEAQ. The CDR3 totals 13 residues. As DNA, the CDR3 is TGTGCCAGCAGCTTAATTGGGGGGAACGAGCAGTACTTC. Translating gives CASSLIGGNEQYF.

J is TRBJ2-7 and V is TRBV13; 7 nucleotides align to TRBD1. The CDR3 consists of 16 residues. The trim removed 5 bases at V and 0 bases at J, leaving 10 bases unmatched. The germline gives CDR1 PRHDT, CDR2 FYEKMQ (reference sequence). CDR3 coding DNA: TGTGCCAGCAGCCGAACGGACAGGTCAAGCTCCTACGAGCAGTACTTC. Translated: CASSRTDRSSSYEQYF.

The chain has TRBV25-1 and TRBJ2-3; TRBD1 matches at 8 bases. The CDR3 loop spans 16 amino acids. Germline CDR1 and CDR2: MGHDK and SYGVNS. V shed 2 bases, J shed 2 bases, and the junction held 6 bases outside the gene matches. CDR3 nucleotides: TGTGCCAGCAGTGAACTGGCGACAGGGGACACAGATACGCAGTATTTT. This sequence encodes CASSELATGDTDTQYF. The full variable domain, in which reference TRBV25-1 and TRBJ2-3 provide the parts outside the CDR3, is EADIYQTPRYLVIGTGKKITLECSQTMGHDKMYWYQQDPGMELHLIHYSYGVNSTEKGDLSSESTVSRIRTEHFPLTLESARPSHTSQYLCASSELATGDTDTQYFGPGTRLTVL.

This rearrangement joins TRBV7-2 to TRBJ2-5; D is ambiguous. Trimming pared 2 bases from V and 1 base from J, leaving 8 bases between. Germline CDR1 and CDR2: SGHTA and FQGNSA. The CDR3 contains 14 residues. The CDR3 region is CASSLNGIQETQYF. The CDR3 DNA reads TGTGCCAGCAGCTTAAATGGTATCCAAGAGACCCAGTACTTC.

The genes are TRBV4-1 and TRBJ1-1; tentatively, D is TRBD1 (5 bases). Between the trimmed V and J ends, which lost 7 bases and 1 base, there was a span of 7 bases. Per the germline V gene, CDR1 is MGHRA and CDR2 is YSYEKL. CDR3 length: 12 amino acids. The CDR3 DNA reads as TGCGCCAGCACTAGGGGGAACACTGAAGCTTTCTTT. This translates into CASTRGNTEAFF.

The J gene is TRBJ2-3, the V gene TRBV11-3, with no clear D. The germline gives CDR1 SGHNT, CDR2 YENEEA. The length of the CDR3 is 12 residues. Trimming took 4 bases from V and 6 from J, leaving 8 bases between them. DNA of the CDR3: TGTGCCAGCAGCTCTTTGGGCGATACGCAGTATTTT. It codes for CASSSLGDTQYF. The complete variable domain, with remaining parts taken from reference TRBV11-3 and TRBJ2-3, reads EAGVVQSPRYKIIEKKQPVAFWCNPISGHNTLYWYLQNLGQGPELLIRYENEEAVDDSQLPKDRFSAERLKGVDSTLKIQPAELGDSAVYLCASSSLGDTQYFGPGTRLTVL.